The 20 T cell receptor beta chains listed next were all sequenced from one sample in a study of PD-1 blockade in classical Hodgkin lymphoma. This table comes from immunoSEQ multiplex PCR, and its TCRdb copy is limited to in-frame clones, with some not included. The table shows 28,000 or so clones, with roughly 77% occurring only once. The time point is: cycle 4 day 1 (C4D1), after 6 weeks of nivolumab. Every patient was affected by relapse after autologous stem cell transplantation, while exposure to brentuximab vedotin was not uniform. Sequenced material: peripheral blood mononuclear cells (PBMCs), taken before the fourth cycle of nivolumab. The origin of the receptors is a human donor with classical Hodgkin lymphoma.

Turning to this clone: Other DNA sequences in the sample encode the same CDR3. V usage is TRBV30 and J usage is TRBJ2-5, with no clear D. The V end lost 3 bases, the J end lost 5 bases, and 7 bases lay between the germline ends. CDR3 length: 11 residues. CDR1 is GTSNPN, CDR2 SVGIG, per germline (reference sequence). CDR3 nucleotide sequence: TGTGCCTGGAGCACTGGGGAGACCCAGTACTTC. It codes for CAWSTGETQYF.

V usage is TRBV30 and J usage is TRBJ2-1, with 10 bases matching TRBD2. CDR3 length equals 16 residues. Looked up from germline, CDR1 is GTSNPN and CDR2 is SVGIG (reference sequence). The ends lost 3 bases at V and 8 bases at J; junction bases unmatched: 13. DNA of the CDR3: TGTGCCTGGAGCACCGGATCTAGCGGGAGTTTGCATGAGCAGTTCTTC. This gives the protein CAWSTGSSGSLHEQFF.

This chain links TRBV18 with TRBJ2-1, with 10 positions matching TRBD2. Germline CDR1 and CDR2: KGHSH and LQKENI. Trimming took 1 base from V and 4 from J; bases not matched to a gene: 4. This CDR3 comprises 16 residues. The CDR3 is CASSPQLAGDYNEQFF. The CDR3 coding sequence is TGTGCCAGCTCACCACAGCTAGCGGGAGATTACAATGAGCAGTTCTTC.

Only a few counts were recorded for this clone. The chain employs TRBV28 and TRBJ1-1; possibly TRBD1 for D (6 bases). The CDR3 covers 13 residues. Germline CDR1 and CDR2: MDHEN and SYDVKM. Trimming pared 6 bases from V and 1 base from J, leaving 9 bases between. CDR3 coding DNA: TGTGCCAGCAGGGACAGTCCGAACACTGAAGCTTTCTTT. This codes for CASRDSPNTEAFF.

V and J are TRBV29-1 and TRBJ2-7; the match to TRBD2 covers 12 bases. Per germline, CDR1 SQVTM and CDR2 ANQGSEA. V lost 7 bases, J lost 7 bases, and 8 bases stayed unmatched. The CDR3 covers 13 residues. CDR3 bases: TGCAGCGGCTTCCTAGCGGGAGGGTTGGAGCAGTACTTC. Its protein product is CSGFLAGGLEQYF.

The chain recombines TRBV5-4 with TRBJ2-7; weak D call: TRBD2 (6 bases). The CDR3 sequence is 13 residues long. Per the germline V gene, CDR1 is SGHNT and CDR2 is YYREEE (reference sequence). Trimming shortened V by 5 bases and J by 7 bases, and 16 bases separated the two germline ends. CDR3 in amino acids: CASSQVGSGEQYF. CDR3 DNA sequence: TGTGCCAGCAGTCAAGTAGGGAGCGGGGAGCAGTACTTC.

The V and J genes are TRBV7-2 and TRBJ2-5; D not resolved. V was clipped by 2 bases and J by 5 bases, with 6 bases between them. The CDR3 has 12 residues. Germline assignment: CDR1 SGHTA and CDR2 FQGNSA. Here the CDR3 reads CASSLSLETQYF. The CDR3 nucleotides read TGTGCCAGCAGCTTATCGTTGGAGACCCAGTACTTC.

The rearrangement joins TRBV6-5 to TRBJ2-1, with D possibly matching TRBD2 (6 bases). The germline V gene has CDR1 MNHEY and CDR2 SVGAGI. This CDR3 spans 14 amino acids. V lost 7 bases and J 6 bases, leaving 16 bases between the germline ends. The CDR3 DNA reads as TGTGCCAGCATGGTGGGACTGGGGCCCAATGAGCAGTTCTTC. Translating it yields CASMVGLGPNEQFF.

This chain links TRBV28 with TRBJ2-7; 7 bases map to TRBD2. Germline loops: CDR1 MDHEN, CDR2 SYDVKM. CDR3 length: 12 residues. Germline trimming cut 8 bases from V and 4 bases from J; bases unmatched to any gene: 5. Written as DNA, the CDR3 is TGTGCCAGCGGGAGGGGTTTATACGAGCAGTACTTC. Its protein is CASGRGLYEQYF.

The rearrangement links TRBV27 to TRBJ2-3; no definite D call. CDR1 is MNHEY and CDR2 is SMNVEV in the germline V gene (reference sequence). This CDR3 spans 12 amino acids. Trimming removed 5 bases from V and 8 bases from J, with 11 bases in between. The CDR3 is CASSPTLGTQYF. DNA of the CDR3: TGTGCCAGCAGTCCAACGCTCGGTACGCAGTATTTT.

This clone turned up a few times. This chain links TRBV18 with TRBJ1-4; a weak D match, TRBD1 (6 bases). CDR3 length: 14 residues. Germline assignment: CDR1 KGHSH and CDR2 LQKENI. The V end was cut by 3 bases, the J end by 7 bases, with 12 bases between. The CDR3 coding sequence is TGTGCCAGCTCACCCGAGGGGACATCTGAAAAACTGTTTTTT. Its translation is CASSPEGTSEKLFF.

This chain connects TRBV28 to TRBJ2-1; no reliable D call. Germline CDR1 and CDR2: MDHEN and SYDVKM. CDR3 length equals 15 residues. The germline V and J ends were trimmed by 3 bases and 4 bases, with 13 bases remaining between them. The CDR3 is CASSFVVPFYNEQFF. CDR3 DNA sequence: TGTGCCAGCAGTTTCGTAGTTCCCTTTTACAATGAGCAGTTCTTC. The variable domain in full, completed from reference TRBV28 and TRBJ2-1, reads DVKVTQSSRYLVKRTGEKVFLECVQDMDHENMFWYRQDPGLGLRLIYFSYDVKMKEKGDIPEGYSVSREKKERFSLILESASTNQTSMYLCASSFVVPFYNEQFFGPGTRLTVL.

In its sample, this clone was seen a few times. This sequence joins TRBV28 and TRBJ2-7; the match to TRBD1 covers 8 bases. With V trimmed by 1 base and J by 2 bases, 7 bases remained unmatched. The CDR3 loop spans 16 amino acids. The germline gives CDR1 MDHEN, CDR2 SYDVKM. The CDR3 bases are TGTGCCAGCAGTTTATCCCCTGACAGGGGAACCTACGAGCAGTACTTC. It encodes CASSLSPDRGTYEQYF.

The V gene is TRBV5-1, the J gene TRBJ1-2, with 9 bases fitting TRBD1. Per the germline V gene, CDR1 is SGHRS and CDR2 is YFSETQ. The V and J ends lost 5 bases and 4 bases, in that order; junction bases with no gene match: 9. CDR3 size: 15 residues. The CDR3 DNA follows: TGCGCCAGCAGGGTTACAGGGGGCGCCTCCTATGGCTACACCTTC. Residues: CASRVTGGASYGYTF.

This clone was detected only a few times. The chain has TRBV7-2 and TRBJ2-1; D is undetermined. Germline assignment: CDR1 SGHTA and CDR2 FQGNSA. The CDR3 has 12 amino acids. V gave up 4 bases and J gave up 0 bases, with 1 base separating them. The CDR3 here is CASSYSYNEQFF. The CDR3 nucleotides are TGTGCCAGCAGCTACTCCTACAATGAGCAGTTCTTC.

The chain uses TRBV10-3 and TRBJ2-1, with D unresolved. Trimming removed 3 bases from V and 2 bases from J, with 17 bases in between. Germline V gene data show CDR1 as ENHRY and CDR2 as SYGVKD. This CDR3 has 17 residues. The CDR3 coding sequence is TGTGCCATCAGTGATTCAAGCGCCCGACAAGCCTACAATGAGCAGTTCTTC. This translates into CAISDSSARQAYNEQFF.

V is TRBV19 and J is TRBJ2-4; TRBD1 might be the D (6 bases). CDR3 length: 15 residues. Germline CDR1 LNHDA, CDR2 SQIVND (reference sequence). Trimming pared 4 bases from V and 8 bases from J, leaving 18 bases between. This CDR3 is CASSTRSTGLDIQYF. CDR3 in DNA: TGTGCCAGTAGTACAAGAAGTACAGGGTTGGACATTCAGTACTTC.

This rearrangement joins TRBV7-6 to TRBJ2-5; 8 bases are a match to TRBD1. Germline lookup yields CDR1 SGHVS and CDR2 FNYEAQ. V shed 5 bases and J 4 bases; nucleotides not matched to a gene: 6. The CDR3 covers 14 residues. CDR3 bases: TGTGCCAGCAGCCCGCGGACAGGGACAGAGACCCAGTACTTC. Translated, it gives CASSPRTGTETQYF.

The gene calls are TRBV5-4 and TRBJ2-3; weak D call: TRBD2 (7 bases). The CDR3 has 15 residues. V dropped 1 base and J dropped 4 bases, with 13 bases sitting between them. Germline V gene lookup returns CDR1 SGHNT and CDR2 YYREEE (reference sequence). The CDR3 nucleotides read TGTGCCAGCAGCTTGAGGTCGGGGGGCGCAGATACGCAGTATTTT. Protein product: CASSLRSGGADTQYF. The full variable domain, with the rest looked up from reference TRBV5-4 and TRBJ2-3, is ETGVTQSPTHLIKTRGQQVTLRCSSQSGHNTVSWYQQALGQGPQFIFQYYREEENGRGNFPPRFSGLQFPNYSSELNVNALELDDSALYLCASSLRSGGADTQYFGPGTRLTVL.

This chain uses TRBV10-3 with TRBJ2-1; 12 bases are shared with TRBD2. This CDR3 spans 16 amino acids. The germline CDR1 and CDR2 sequences are ENHRY and SYGVKD. With 4 bases clipped from V and 9 bases from J, the junction kept 10 bases outside the gene matches. CDR3 in DNA: TGTGCCATCAGTGGGAGAGGACTAGCGGGATATGGTGAGCAGTTCTTC. Translating it yields CAISGRGLAGYGEQFF.